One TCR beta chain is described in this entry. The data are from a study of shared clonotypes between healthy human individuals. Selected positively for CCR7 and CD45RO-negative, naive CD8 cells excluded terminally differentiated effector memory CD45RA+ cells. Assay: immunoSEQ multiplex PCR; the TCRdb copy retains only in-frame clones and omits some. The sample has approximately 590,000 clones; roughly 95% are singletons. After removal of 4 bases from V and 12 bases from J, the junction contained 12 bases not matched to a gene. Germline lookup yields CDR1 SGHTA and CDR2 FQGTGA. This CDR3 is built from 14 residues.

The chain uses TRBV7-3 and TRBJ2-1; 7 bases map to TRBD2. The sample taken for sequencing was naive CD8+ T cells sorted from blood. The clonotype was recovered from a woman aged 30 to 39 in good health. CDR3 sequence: CASSSASGTIGQFF. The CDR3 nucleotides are TGTGCCAGCAGCTCGGCTAGCGGTACAATAGGGCAGTTCTTC.